This TCR beta chain is drawn from a study of T cells in Graves' hyperthyroidism and ophthalmopathy. CDR1 is SGHAT, CDR2 FQNNGV, per germline. The CDR3 is made up of 16 amino acids. V gave up 2 bases and J gave up 6 bases; unmatched junction bases: 10. Template material for amplifying TCR beta CDR3 regions consisted of RNA transcripts. The TCR CDR3 was amplified in a first-round RT-PCR using the HTBI primer set. Via MiXCR, TCRdb re-called the multiplex PCR reads, giving one row per CDR3 protein. Of a few hundred thousand distinct CDR3 sequences detected, less than 20% appear once; the ten largest clones hold about 7%. Study-wide findings and caveats: Ophthalmopathy was distinguished from stable hyperthyroidism by 13 V-J signatures.

Note on this clonotype: Antigen: not known.

Sample: blood. This clonotype originated in a woman aged 25 to 45 with Graves' hyperthyroidism. The chain couples TRBV11-2 to TRBJ1-5, with TRBD1 identical over 7 bases. CDR3 amino acids: CASSLRRQGDFQPQHF. The CDR3 region has the DNA TGTGCCAGCAGCTTAAGGAGACAGGGTGATTTTCAGCCCCAGCATTTT.